This T cell receptor (beta chain) was sequenced for a study of blood T cell repertoires in COVID-19 (dated by TCRdb to the early 2020s). About the investigation overall: The collaborator samples originated in the United States, Italy and Spain and spanned the acute and convalescent phases of COVID-19. The prospective study material was composed of cDNA or gDNA derived from T cells, B-cell-depleted T cells, or PBMCs. Subjects who had been exposed to COVID-19, were actively infected with it, or had recovered from it provided the deeply sampled blood TCRbeta repertoires that made up the dataset. The repertoires were released in a freely available public database intended as a resource for research on the immune response to SARS-CoV-2. The samples were drawn from the first 160 participants of the ongoing ImmuneRACE study and from 950 to 1,500 subjects provided by 6 global collaborators. Sample metadata almost always included a de-identified subject ID, COVID-19 status, age in years and sex. Where available, HLA class I and class II types were obtained from metadata supplied by the sample provider rather than from assay-based typing. The paper's findings and limits, for the study overall: How much clinical and demographic metadata was included differed by source and by participant, and the metadata was provided uncurated.

Concerning this clone: What antigen it recognizes has not been identified. Base qualities are not provided; no much larger clone lies one nucleotide away.

Samples from volunteer blood donors who had recovered from COVID-19 were contributed by a second Seattle source. Collaborating institutions collected whole blood in K2EDTA tubes following their own protocols. Collaborator samples were shipped for TCRbeta analysis as frozen whole blood, isolated PBMCs, or DNA extracted from either sample type. TCRbeta CDR3 regions were amplified from genomic DNA using the immunoSEQ Assay, a bias-controlled multiplex PCR. In the source study's methods: Within the assay, amplification of reference gene primers was used to estimate how many nucleated cells each sample contained. To quantify the absolute abundance of each unique TCRbeta CDR3 rearrangement, sequence reads were collapsed and filtered. For each sample, productive Simpson clonality was calculated as the square root of Simpson's diversity index across productive rearrangements. This is the immuneACCESS table as TCRdb keeps it, with only in-frame sequences that have V and J called. A part of the clones is gone; compared with another copy, unresolved V genes explain less than half, and the rest is unexplained. That table gives V, J and clone size, and the DNA gave D and trimming. The sample includes hundreds of thousands of clones, with around 90% observed a single time. The ten largest clones capture around 0.98% of the sample.

Sequences GTSNPN (CDR1) and SVGIG (CDR2) are obtained from the germline V gene (reference sequence). The CDR3, from cysteine to phenylalanine, totals 14 residues. Only the CDR3 DNA is retained, 42 bases long and in frame from the first base. The junction shows trimming of 0 bases on V and 8 bases on J, and the gene matches do not reach 5 bases of it. This receptor was taken from a woman aged 40 to 50 who had recovered from COVID-19. Here the chain combines TRBV30 and TRBJ2-1, and 9 junction bases match TRBD2. What was sequenced was peripheral blood. The CDR3: CAWSVGGGGDEQFF. The DNA reads TGTGCCTGGAGTGTAGGGGGCGGGGGGGATGAGCAGTTCTTC.